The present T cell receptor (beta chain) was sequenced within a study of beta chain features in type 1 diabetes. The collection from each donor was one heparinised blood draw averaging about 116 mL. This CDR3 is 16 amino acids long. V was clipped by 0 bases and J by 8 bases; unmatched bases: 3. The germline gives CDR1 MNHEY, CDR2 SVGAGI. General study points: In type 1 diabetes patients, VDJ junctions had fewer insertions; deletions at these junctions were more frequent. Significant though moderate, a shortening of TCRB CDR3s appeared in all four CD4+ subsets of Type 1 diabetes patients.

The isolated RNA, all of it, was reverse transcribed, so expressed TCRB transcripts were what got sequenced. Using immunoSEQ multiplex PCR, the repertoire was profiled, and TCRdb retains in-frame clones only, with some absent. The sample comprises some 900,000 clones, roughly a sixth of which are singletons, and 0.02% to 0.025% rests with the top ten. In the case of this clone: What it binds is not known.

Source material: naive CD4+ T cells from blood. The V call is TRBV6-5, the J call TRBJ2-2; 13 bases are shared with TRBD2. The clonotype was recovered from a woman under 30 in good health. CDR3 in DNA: TGTGCCAGCAGTTACTCCAGGACTAGCGGGAGAGGGGAGCTGTTTTTT. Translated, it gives CASSYSRTSGRGELFF.